This T cell receptor beta chain was recorded in a study of CD8+ T cells in alopecia areata. Looking at the study overall: Those patients who were treated received oral tofacitinib, which was given at 5 to 10 mg twice daily for moderate-to-severe alopecia areata.

This CDR3 has 11 amino acids. Germline values: CDR1 SQVTM, CDR2 ANQGSEA. V lost 1 base and J 6 bases, leaving 6 bases between the germline ends. This clone was seen only a few times. Reverse transcription of extracted RNA yielded cDNA, which provided the sequencing template. The assay was immunoSEQ multiplex PCR, and TCRdb's table has in-frame clones only and misses some. This table has about 150,000 clones, more than 45% appearing once. The chain couples TRBV29-1 to TRBJ1-1, with unresolved D. Sequencing was performed on CD4+ T cells sorted from blood. The source of this sequence is a human donor with alopecia areata. The DNA for the CDR3 is TGCAGCGTTGAAGTAGAGGCTGAAGCTTTCTTT. Its protein product is CSVEVEAEAFF.